The 15 T cell receptor beta chains below all came from one sample that was sequenced in a study of T cell responses to AZD1222 COVID-19 vaccine. The table came from immunoSEQ multiplex PCR; TCRdb's copy has only in-frame clones and leaves some out. The sample includes 110,000 or so clones, roughly nine tenths of them seen just once. This specimen consisted of peripheral blood, obtained on day 0 of AZD1222 vaccination. Every receptor here comes from an adult in good health.

This clone was seen only once. The chain carries TRBV27 and TRBJ1-2; 7 nucleotides agree with TRBD1. The CDR3 covers 14 residues. Germline CDR1 is MNHEY and CDR2 is SMNVEV (reference sequence). The ends lost 2 bases at V and 6 bases at J; junction bases unmatched: 6. CDR3 in amino acids: CASSLRDRDHGYTF. The CDR3 coding sequence is TGTGCCAGCAGTTTAAGAGACAGGGATCATGGCTACACCTTC.

This chain connects TRBV27 to TRBJ1-5, with no clear D. Germline-derived CDR1 and CDR2 are MNHEY and SMNVEV (reference sequence). The V end lost 7 bases, the J end lost 7 bases, and 11 bases lay between the germline ends. The CDR3 loop spans 12 amino acids. The CDR3 nucleotides read TGTGCCAGCACCACGTGGCCCCAGCCCCAGCATTTT. Amino acids: CASTTWPQPQHF.

The genes are TRBV5-4 and TRBJ1-5; no definite D call. This CDR3 is built from 13 residues. The V end was cut by 3 bases, the J end by 1 base, with 5 bases between. Germline CDR1 is SGHNT and CDR2 is YYREEE (reference sequence). CDR3 nucleotide sequence: TGTGCCAGCAGCTCGGACAGCAATCAGCCCCAGCATTTT. Protein: CASSSDSNQPQHF.

This clone showed up just once. The chain couples TRBV6-1 to TRBJ2-5; weak D call: TRBD2 (7 bases). Germline loops: CDR1 MNHNS, CDR2 SASEGT. Trimming pared 2 bases from V and 4 bases from J, leaving 14 bases between. This CDR3 spans 15 amino acids. CDR3 protein: CASSEYGGQGETQYF. The CDR3 DNA is TGTGCCAGCAGTGAATACGGGGGGCAAGGAGAGACCCAGTACTTC.

Only one count was recorded for this clone. The gene calls are TRBV6-5 and TRBJ2-2; a weak D match, TRBD2 (5 bases). CDR3 length equals 12 residues. V was pared by 6 bases and J by 5 bases, with 7 bases between. Per the germline V gene, CDR1 is MNHEY and CDR2 is SVGAGI. In nucleotides, the CDR3 is TGTGCCAGCAGACTAGGTACCGGGGAGCTGTTTTTT. This codes for CASRLGTGELFF.

V gene TRBV29-1 combines with J gene TRBJ1-1; TRBD1 is a possible D gene (5 bases). CDR1 SQVTM and CDR2 ANQGSEA come from the germline V gene. Trimming removed 4 bases from V and 3 bases from J, with 18 bases in between. This CDR3 contains 15 residues. The CDR3 coding sequence is TGCAGCGTTGCTTTGCTCGGGGGACGGTACACTGAAGCTTTCTTT. It encodes CSVALLGGRYTEAFF.

This sequence joins TRBV5-4 and TRBJ2-3; weak D call: TRBD1 (6 bases). CDR1 SGHNT and CDR2 YYREEE come from the germline V gene (reference sequence). This CDR3 is built from 14 residues. V lost 6 bases, J lost 2 bases, and 13 bases lay in between. CDR3 sequence reads: CASNRAVDTDTQYF. In nucleotides, the CDR3 is TGTGCCAGCAACAGGGCTGTGGACACAGATACGCAGTATTTT. Complete variable domain (other parts from reference TRBV5-4 and TRBJ2-3): ETGVTQSPTHLIKTRGQQVTLRCSSQSGHNTVSWYQQALGQGPQFIFQYYREEENGRGNFPPRFSGLQFPNYSSELNVNALELDDSALYLCASNRAVDTDTQYFGPGTRLTVL.

This clone was counted only a few times. The chain is built from TRBV6-2 or TRBV6-3 and TRBJ1-5; D call uncertain. With 2 bases removed from V and 4 bases from J, the gap between germline ends came to 6 bases. Germline V CDR1 and CDR2: MNHEY, SVGEGT. The CDR3 is 13 residues long. Here the CDR3 DNA reads TGTGCCAGCAGTTACATCCGAAATCAGCCCCAGCATTTT. It specifies CASSYIRNQPQHF.

The chain links TRBV7-8 to TRBJ2-1, with TRBD2 identical over 13 bases. The germline V gene has CDR1 SGHVS and CDR2 FQNEAQ. V trimming: 2 bases; J trimming: 5 bases; junction bases outside the gene matches: 6. This CDR3 spans 17 amino acids. Here the CDR3 reads CASSLRGGTSGDNEQFF. The CDR3 nucleotides read TGTGCCAGCAGCTTAAGGGGCGGGACTAGCGGGGACAATGAGCAGTTCTTC.

This chain links TRBV18 with TRBJ1-2; 9 bases match TRBD1. J gave up 3 bases and V 6 bases, and 5 bases lay outside the gene matches. Per the germline V gene, CDR1 is KGHSH and CDR2 is LQKENI. The CDR3 is 14 residues long. CDR3 bases: TGTGCCAGCTCTCAGGGACAGGGATACTATGGCTACACCTTC. It is translated as CASSQGQGYYGYTF.

The rearrangement links TRBV5-1 to TRBJ2-3; TRBD2 agrees at 7 bases. Germline loops: CDR1 SGHRS, CDR2 YFSETQ. This CDR3 has 16 residues. V lost 0 bases to trimming and J lost 2 bases; unmatched junction nucleotides: 6. The CDR3 reads CASSLDGGKFTDTQYF. The CDR3 DNA follows: TGCGCCAGCAGCTTGGACGGGGGGAAATTCACAGATACGCAGTATTTT.

The chain's CDR3 is CASSSPGAVNTEAFF. Here the CDR3 DNA reads TGTGCCAGTAGTTCCCCGGGGGCCGTCAACACTGAAGCTTTCTTT. V and J are TRBV19 and TRBJ1-1, with D possibly matching TRBD1 (6 bases). The CDR3 sequence is 15 residues long. The V and J ends lost 5 bases and 2 bases respectively, with 15 bases between them. Germline CDR1 LNHDA, CDR2 SQIVND (reference sequence).

This clone showed up just once. This chain joins TRBV5-1 and TRBJ1-1; D call uncertain. This CDR3 region has 14 residues. With 0 bases removed from V and 1 base from J, the gap between germline ends came to 7 bases. In germline, CDR1 is SGHRS, CDR2 YFSETQ. As DNA, the CDR3 is TGCGCCAGCAGCTTGGGGTTCGGGAACACTGAAGCTTTCTTT. Amino acids: CASSLGFGNTEAFF.

CDR3 bases: TGTGCCAGCACCCGACCATCGGGGGACTATGGCTACACCTTC. This sequence encodes CASTRPSGDYGYTF. The chain is built from TRBV7-2 and TRBJ1-2; D is possibly TRBD1 (5 bases). Germline V gene data show CDR1 as SGHTA and CDR2 as FQGNSA. CDR3 length: 14 residues. The V end was cut by 7 bases, the J end by 3 bases, with 15 bases between.

This rearrangement joins TRBV6-5 to TRBJ2-7, with D possibly TRBD2 on 6 matching bases. From germline, CDR1 is MNHEY and CDR2 SVGAGI. This CDR3 spans 13 amino acids. V lost 5 bases to trimming and J lost 3 bases, with 11 bases between them. For the CDR3, the DNA is TGTGCCAGCAGTATCGCGGGGTACTACGAGCAGTACTTC. It translates to CASSIAGYYEQYF.